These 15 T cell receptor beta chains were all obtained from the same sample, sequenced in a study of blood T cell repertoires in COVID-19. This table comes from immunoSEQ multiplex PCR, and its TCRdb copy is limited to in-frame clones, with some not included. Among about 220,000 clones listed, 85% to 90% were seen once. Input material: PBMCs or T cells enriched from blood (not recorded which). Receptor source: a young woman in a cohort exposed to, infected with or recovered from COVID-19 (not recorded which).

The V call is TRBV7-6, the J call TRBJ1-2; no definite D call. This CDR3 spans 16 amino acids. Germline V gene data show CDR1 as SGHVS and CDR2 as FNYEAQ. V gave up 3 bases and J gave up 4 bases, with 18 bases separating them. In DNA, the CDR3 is TGTGCCAGCAGCTTGGGTACGGGAGCTGGGTCCTATGGCTACACCTTC. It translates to CASSLGTGAGSYGYTF.

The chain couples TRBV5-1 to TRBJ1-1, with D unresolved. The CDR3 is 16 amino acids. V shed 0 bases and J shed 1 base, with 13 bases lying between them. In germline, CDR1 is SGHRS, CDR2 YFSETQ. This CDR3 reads CASSLAPGSRNTEAFF. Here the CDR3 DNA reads TGCGCCAGCAGCTTGGCCCCCGGGAGCAGGAACACTGAAGCTTTCTTT.

The CDR3 bases are TGTGCCAGCAGCAAGACAGGGGTCTATAATTCACCCCTCCACTTT. Translated: CASSKTGVYNSPLHF. V gene TRBV7-8 combines with J gene TRBJ1-6; 8 bases are a match to TRBD1. This CDR3 comprises 15 residues. Germline trimming cut 5 bases from V and 3 bases from J; bases unmatched to any gene: 3. CDR1 and CDR2 from the germline V gene are SGHVS and FQNEAQ.

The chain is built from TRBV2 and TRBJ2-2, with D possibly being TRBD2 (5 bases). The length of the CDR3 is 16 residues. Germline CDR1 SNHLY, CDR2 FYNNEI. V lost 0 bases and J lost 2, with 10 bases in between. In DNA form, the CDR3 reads TGTGCCAGCAGTGAAGCGCTCGGGGTCAACACCGGGGAGCTGTTTTTT. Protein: CASSEALGVNTGELFF. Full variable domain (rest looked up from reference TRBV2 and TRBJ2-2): EPEVTQTPSHQVTQMGQEVILRCVPISNHLYFYWYRQILGQKVEFLVSFYNNEISEKSEIFDDQFSVERPDGSNFTLKIRSTKLEDSAMYFCASSEALGVNTGELFFGEGSRLTVL.

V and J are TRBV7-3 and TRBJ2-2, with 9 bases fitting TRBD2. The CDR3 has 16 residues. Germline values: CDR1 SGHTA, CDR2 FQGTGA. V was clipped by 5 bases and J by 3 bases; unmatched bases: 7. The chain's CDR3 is CASSKPSGADTGELFF. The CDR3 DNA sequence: TGTGCCAGCAGCAAACCTAGCGGGGCGGACACCGGGGAGCTGTTTTTT.

CDR3 in amino acids: CASSFSSYEQYF. CDR3 in DNA: TGTGCCAGCAGCTTTAGCTCCTACGAGCAGTACTTC. V is TRBV3-1 (or the pseudogene TRBV3-2) and J is TRBJ2-7; D ambiguous. This CDR3 has 12 residues. CDR1 is LGHDT and CDR2 is YNNKEL in the germline V gene (reference sequence). Trimming cost V 5 bases and J 0 bases, with 5 bases left between them.

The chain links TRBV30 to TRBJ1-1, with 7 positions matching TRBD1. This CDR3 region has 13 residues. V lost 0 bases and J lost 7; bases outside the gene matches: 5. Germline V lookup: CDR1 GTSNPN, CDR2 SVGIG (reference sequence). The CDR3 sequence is CAWSVGQDVEAFF. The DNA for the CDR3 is TGTGCCTGGAGTGTAGGACAGGATGTTGAAGCTTTCTTT.

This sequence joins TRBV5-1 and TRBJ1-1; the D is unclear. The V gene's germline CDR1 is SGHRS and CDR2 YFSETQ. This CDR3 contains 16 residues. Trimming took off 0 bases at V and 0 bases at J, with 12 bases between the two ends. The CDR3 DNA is TGCGCCAGCAGCTTGGGTCTAACGCCCATGAACACTGAAGCTTTCTTT. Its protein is CASSLGLTPMNTEAFF.

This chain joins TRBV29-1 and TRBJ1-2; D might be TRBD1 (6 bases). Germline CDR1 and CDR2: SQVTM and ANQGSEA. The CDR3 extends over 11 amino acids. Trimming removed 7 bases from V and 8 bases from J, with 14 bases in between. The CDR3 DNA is TGCAGCGATACAGGGTTTGGGGGCTACACCTTC. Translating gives CSDTGFGGYTF.

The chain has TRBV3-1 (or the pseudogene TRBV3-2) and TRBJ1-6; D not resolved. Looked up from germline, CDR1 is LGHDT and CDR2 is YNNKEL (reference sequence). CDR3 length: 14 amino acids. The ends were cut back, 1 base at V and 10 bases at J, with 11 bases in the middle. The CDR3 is CASSQAIRGSPLHF. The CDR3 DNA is TGTGCCAGCAGCCAAGCTATTCGGGGATCACCCCTCCACTTT.

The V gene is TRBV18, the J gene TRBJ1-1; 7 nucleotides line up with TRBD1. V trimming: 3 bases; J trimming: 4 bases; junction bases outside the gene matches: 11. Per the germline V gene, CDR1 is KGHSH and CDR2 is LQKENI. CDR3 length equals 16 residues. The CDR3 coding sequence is TGTGCCAGCTCACCCATCGACAGGGTATTGCTCACTGAAGCTTTCTTT. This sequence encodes CASSPIDRVLLTEAFF.

CDR3 region: CASSADRIYGYTF. The CDR3 DNA follows: TGTGCCAGCAGCGCGGACAGGATCTATGGCTACACCTTC. The rearrangement joins TRBV27 to TRBJ1-2, with 7 bases that match TRBD1. Germline CDR1 MNHEY, CDR2 SMNVEV (reference sequence). The CDR3 covers 13 residues. V gave up 6 bases and J gave up 4 bases; unmatched junction bases: 5.

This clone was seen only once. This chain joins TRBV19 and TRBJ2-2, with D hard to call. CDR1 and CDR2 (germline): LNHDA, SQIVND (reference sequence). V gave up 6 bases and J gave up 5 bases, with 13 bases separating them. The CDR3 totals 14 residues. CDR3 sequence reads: CASSNQQRTGELFF. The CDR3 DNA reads TGTGCCAGTAGCAACCAACAACGTACCGGGGAGCTGTTTTTT. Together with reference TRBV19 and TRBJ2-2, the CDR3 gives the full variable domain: DGGITQSPKYLFRKEGQNVTLSCEQNLNHDAMYWYRQDPGQGLRLIYYSQIVNDFQKGDIAEGYSVSREKKESFPLTVTSAQKNPTAFYLCASSNQQRTGELFFGEGSRLTVL.

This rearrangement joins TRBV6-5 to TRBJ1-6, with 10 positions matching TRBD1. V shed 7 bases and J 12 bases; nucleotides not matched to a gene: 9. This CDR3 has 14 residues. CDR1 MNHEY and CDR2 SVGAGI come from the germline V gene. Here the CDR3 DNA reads TGTGCCAGCACCCCCCGGGACAGGGGCCAACCCCTCCACTTT. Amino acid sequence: CASTPRDRGQPLHF.

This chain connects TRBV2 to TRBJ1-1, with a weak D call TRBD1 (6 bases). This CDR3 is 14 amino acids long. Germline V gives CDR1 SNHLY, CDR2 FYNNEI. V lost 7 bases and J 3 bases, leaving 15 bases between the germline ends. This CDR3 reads CASNLQGTDTEAFF. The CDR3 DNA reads TGTGCCAGCAATCTACAGGGCACAGACACTGAAGCTTTCTTT.